The TCR beta chain under discussion was sequenced for a study of identical twins. About this clonotype: Its antigen remains unidentified.

Healthy Caucasians provided all donations. TCRdb re-analysed the 5' RACE reads in MiXCR, keeping a single row per CDR3 protein. The sample records hundreds of thousands of distinct CDR3 sequences, around 7.6% being singletons. Study-level results: Weaker excess twin sharing was observed in beta out-of-frame sequences. Out-of-frame alpha sequences common to twins exhibited a surplus of low generation probability. Modelling approaches yielded underestimates of out-of-frame TCR alpha sharing between monozygotic twins.

These data are also associated with another study on yellow fever vaccine responses in identical twins.

The sequenced sample was CD8+ T cells sorted from blood. This TCR derives from a woman aged 18-30 years in good health.

The CDR3 DNA reads as TGTGCCAGCAGCCCGGAAGGGGATGGGACCCAGTACTTC. Its translation is CASSPEGDGTQYF. This rearrangement joins TRBV5-6 to TRBJ2-5; tentative D call: TRBD1 (5 bases). The CDR3 has 13 amino acids. From germline, CDR1 is SGHDT and CDR2 YYEEEE. Trimming cost V 4 bases and J 7 bases, with 14 bases left between them.